This T cell receptor (beta chain) was sequenced in a study of early T cells in non-severe SARS-CoV-2 infection. Study-wide context: The study sequenced bulk RNA from unsorted whole blood, with chains unpaired.

In the case of this clonotype: Its matching antigen is unknown.

Tagging with unique molecular identifiers was applied to individual cDNA molecules. In TCRdb, the 5' RACE reads were re-called with MiXCR into one record per CDR3 protein. The sample has approximately 22,000 distinct CDR3 sequences, roughly 5.6% seen once. Study outcomes and limitations: VDJdb-based annotation leaned toward anti-spike CD8 responses and missed private and CD4 specificities.

The CDR3 is 12 residues long. The germline V gene encodes CDR1 SQVTM and CDR2 ANQGSEA. The V gene lost 4 bases and the J gene lost 4 bases, with 8 bases spanning the gap. This receptor was obtained from an adult who was a healthcare worker with PCR-confirmed SARS-CoV-2 infection or an uninfected control (not recorded which). Sample: whole blood, taken at baseline. The J gene is TRBJ2-1, the V gene TRBV29-1; D is unclear. CDR3 residues: CSVGFHYNEQFF. DNA of the CDR3: TGCAGCGTTGGGTTTCATTACAATGAGCAGTTCTTC.